This record looks at one T cell receptor (beta chain) sequence and its context. The antigen remains undetermined. The repertoire was sequenced with immunoSEQ multiplex PCR; TCRdb's copy has only in-frame clones and lacks some. The sample lists approximately 65,000 clones; roughly 85% were seen once. This specimen comes from a study of siplizumab effects on memory and regulatory T cells. The study's findings and limits: Controls showed an average of around 28% Treg-derived mappable alloreactive CD4+ clones, while siplizumab showed under 80%. It seemed that naive T cells were more diverse than memory cells and were major contributors to the alloresponse.

This TCR was recovered from a human donor in good health. Sequencing input: memory CD4+ T cells sorted from blood.

The CDR3 nucleotides are TGCGCCAGCAGCCAAGTAGCCGGACCAGATACGCAGTATTTT. It yields the protein CASSQVAGPDTQYF. This rearrangement joins TRBV4-3 to TRBJ2-3; D is ambiguous. V shed 1 base and J shed 4 bases, with 9 bases lying between them. This CDR3 comprises 14 residues. Germline CDR1 LGHNA, CDR2 YSLEER.